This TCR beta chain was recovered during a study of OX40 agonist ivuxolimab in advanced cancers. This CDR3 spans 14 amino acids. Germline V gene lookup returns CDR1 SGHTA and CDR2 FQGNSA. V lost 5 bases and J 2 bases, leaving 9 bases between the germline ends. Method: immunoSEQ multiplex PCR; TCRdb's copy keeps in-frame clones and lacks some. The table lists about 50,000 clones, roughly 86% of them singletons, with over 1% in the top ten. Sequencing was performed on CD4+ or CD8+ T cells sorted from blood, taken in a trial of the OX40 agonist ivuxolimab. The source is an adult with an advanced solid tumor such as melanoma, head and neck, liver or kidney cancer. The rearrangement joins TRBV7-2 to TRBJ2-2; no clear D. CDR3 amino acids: CASSPPRNTGELFF. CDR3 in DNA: TGTGCCAGCAGCCCCCCCCGTAACACCGGGGAGCTGTTTTTT.